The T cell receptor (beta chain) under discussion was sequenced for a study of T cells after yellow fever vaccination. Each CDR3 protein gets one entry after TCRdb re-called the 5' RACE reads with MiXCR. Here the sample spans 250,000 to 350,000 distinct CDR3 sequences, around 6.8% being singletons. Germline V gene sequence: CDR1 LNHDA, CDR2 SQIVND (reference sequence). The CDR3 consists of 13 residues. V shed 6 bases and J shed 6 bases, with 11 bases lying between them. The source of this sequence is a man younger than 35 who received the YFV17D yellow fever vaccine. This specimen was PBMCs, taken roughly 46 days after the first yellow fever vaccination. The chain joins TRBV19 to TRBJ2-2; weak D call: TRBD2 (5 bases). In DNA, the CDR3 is TGTGCCAGTAGGGCTCGGGGATCCGGGGAGCTGTTTTTT. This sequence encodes CASRARGSGELFF.